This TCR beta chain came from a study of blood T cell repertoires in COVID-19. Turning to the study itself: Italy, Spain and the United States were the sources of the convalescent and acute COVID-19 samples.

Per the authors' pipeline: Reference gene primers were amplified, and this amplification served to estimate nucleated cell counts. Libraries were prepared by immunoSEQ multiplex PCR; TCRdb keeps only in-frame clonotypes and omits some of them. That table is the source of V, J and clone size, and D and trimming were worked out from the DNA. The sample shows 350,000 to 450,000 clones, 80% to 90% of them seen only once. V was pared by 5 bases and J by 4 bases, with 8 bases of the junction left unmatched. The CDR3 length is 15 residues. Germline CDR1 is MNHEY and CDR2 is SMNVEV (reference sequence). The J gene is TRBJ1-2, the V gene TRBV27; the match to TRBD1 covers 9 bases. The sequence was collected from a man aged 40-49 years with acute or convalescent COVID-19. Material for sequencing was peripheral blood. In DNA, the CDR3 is TGTGCCAGCAGTCCCTCCGCGACAGGGGGCTATGGCTACACCTTC. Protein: CASSPSATGGYGYTF.